A single sample is the source of the 30 T cell receptor beta chains below, sequenced in a study of cytomegalovirus exposure and HLA in healthy donors. The PCR contained 60 Vbeta and 13 Jbeta primers. The method was immunoSEQ multiplex PCR; TCRdb's version includes in-frame clones alone and lacks a portion of them. The sample carries over 85,000 clones, under 85% recorded once. Sample: PBMCs. The receptor set was obtained from a man in his thirties or forties in good health and CMV-seropositive.

About this clone: A read error may account for a junction end that differs from germline. The sample carries other DNA sequences with the same CDR3. CDR3 nucleotide sequence: TGTGCCAGCAGTTCGGGACAGCTTAATTCCCCCCTCCACTTT. It translates to CASSSGQLNSPLHF. The chain links TRBV28 to TRBJ1-6, with 7 bases lining up with TRBD1. CDR1 is MDHEN, CDR2 SYDVKM, per germline. The CDR3 spans 14 residues.

The gene calls are TRBV4-3 and TRBJ2-5; 9 nucleotides agree with TRBD2. Germline trimming cut 0 bases from V and 3 bases from J; bases unmatched to any gene: 5. The CDR3 loop spans 16 amino acids. Germline V CDR1 and CDR2: LGHNA, YSLEER. Here the CDR3 reads CASSQEASGVEETQYF. The CDR3 nucleotides read TGCGCCAGCAGCCAAGAGGCTAGCGGGGTTGAAGAGACCCAGTACTTC.

The V call is TRBV19, the J call TRBJ1-1, with D hard to call. This CDR3 has 11 residues. Trimming cost V 4 bases and J 10 bases, with 10 bases left between them. Germline V gene data show CDR1 as LNHDA and CDR2 as SQIVND (reference sequence). CDR3 amino acids: CASSKEPRAFF. Written as DNA, the CDR3 is TGTGCCAGTAGTAAAGAGCCCAGAGCTTTCTTT. Full variable domain (missing parts from reference TRBV19 and TRBJ1-1): DGGITQSPKYLFRKEGQNVTLSCEQNLNHDAMYWYRQDPGQGLRLIYYSQIVNDFQKGDIAEGYSVSREKKESFPLTVTSAQKNPTAFYLCASSKEPRAFFGQGTRLTVV.

V gene TRBV25-1 combines with J gene TRBJ2-5; possibly TRBD2 for D (7 bases). The CDR3 has 16 amino acids. Trimming pared 5 bases from V and 2 bases from J, leaving 18 bases between. Germline loops: CDR1 MGHDK, CDR2 SYGVNS. The CDR3 spells CASSLSGGAGQETQYF. In DNA form, the CDR3 reads TGTGCCAGCAGTTTAAGTGGGGGGGCCGGTCAAGAGACCCAGTACTTC.

This clone was counted a single time. V usage is TRBV5-1 and J usage is TRBJ2-7, with 7 bases fitting TRBD1. V shed 4 bases, J shed 2 bases, and the junction held 3 bases outside the gene matches. Germline V lookup: CDR1 SGHRS, CDR2 YFSETQ. The CDR3 has 13 amino acids. This CDR3 is CASSQGTAYEQYF. The CDR3 DNA reads TGCGCCAGCAGCCAAGGGACAGCCTACGAGCAGTACTTC.

The chain employs TRBV4-1 and TRBJ1-6; 9 bases map to TRBD1. After removal of 3 bases from V and 9 bases from J, the junction contained 15 bases not matched to a gene. The CDR3 is 18 amino acids. CDR1 and CDR2 (germline): MGHRA, YSYEKL. CDR3: CASSHPPGQGSTASPLHF. CDR3 nucleotide sequence: TGCGCCAGCAGCCATCCCCCGGGACAGGGATCGACTGCTTCACCCCTCCACTTT.

CDR3 nucleotides: TGTGCCAGTAGTAGACCTAGGACAGGGTTGGTGAATGAGCAGTTCTTC. It is translated as CASSRPRTGLVNEQFF. The chain joins TRBV19 to TRBJ2-1, with 8 bases aligning to TRBD1. V was pared by 4 bases and J by 7 bases, with 12 bases of the junction left unmatched. There are 16 residues in the CDR3. Germline assignment: CDR1 LNHDA and CDR2 SQIVND (reference sequence). The full variable domain, its missing parts supplied by reference TRBV19 and TRBJ2-1, is DGGITQSPKYLFRKEGQNVTLSCEQNLNHDAMYWYRQDPGQGLRLIYYSQIVNDFQKGDIAEGYSVSREKKESFPLTVTSAQKNPTAFYLCASSRPRTGLVNEQFFGPGTRLTVL.

The chain uses TRBV4-2 and TRBJ2-3; 9 bases are shared with TRBD2. The CDR3 runs 16 residues. With V trimmed by 5 bases and J by 1 base, 7 bases remained unmatched. Germline lookup yields CDR1 LGHNA and CDR2 YNFKEQ. CDR3 DNA: TGTGCCAGCAGCACCCACTCTAGCGGGGGCACAGATACGCAGTATTTT. This codes for CASSTHSSGGTDTQYF.

CDR3 protein: CASGAGGGNTIYF. For the CDR3, the DNA is TGTGCCAGCGGCGCAGGGGGCGGAAACACCATATATTTT. The V call is TRBV28, the J call TRBJ1-3; 8 bases agree with TRBD1. V shed 8 bases and J 4 bases; nucleotides not matched to a gene: 4. Germline assignment: CDR1 MDHEN and CDR2 SYDVKM. The CDR3 has 13 amino acids.

The chain joins TRBV7-9 to TRBJ2-1; maybe TRBD1 (5 bases). Germline V gives CDR1 SEHNR, CDR2 FQNEAQ (reference sequence). V lost 5 bases and J lost 6, with 11 bases in between. This CDR3 is 13 amino acids long. CDR3 nucleotides: TGTGCCAGCAGCCCCTGGGGCGTCAATGAGCAGTTCTTC. Its translation is CASSPWGVNEQFF.

This sequence joins TRBV7-3 and TRBJ2-5; 8 positions agree with TRBD2. This CDR3 contains 15 residues. V was clipped by 5 bases and J by 4 bases; unmatched bases: 9. Germline V CDR1 and CDR2: SGHTA, FQGTGA. In DNA form, the CDR3 reads TGTGCCAGCAGCCGCTCGGGGGGGCCGGGAGAGACCCAGTACTTC. Translating gives CASSRSGGPGETQYF. Using reference TRBV7-3 and TRBJ2-5 for the parts outside the CDR3, the full variable domain is GAGVSQTPSNKVTEKGKYVELRCDPISGHTALYWYRQSLGQGPEFLIYFQGTGAADDSGLPNDRFFAVRPEGSVSTLKIQRTERGDSAVYLCASSRSGGPGETQYFGPGTRLLVL.

The rearrangement uses TRBV7-3 and TRBJ2-1, with D hard to call. V dropped 5 bases and J dropped 6 bases, with 14 bases sitting between them. The CDR3 has 14 residues. Per the germline V gene, CDR1 is SGHTA and CDR2 is FQGTGA. The chain's CDR3 is CASSPGALRNEQFF. The CDR3 DNA is TGTGCCAGCAGCCCTGGAGCCCTACGCAATGAGCAGTTCTTC.

The CDR3, as DNA: TGTGCCAGCAGGCCTCCCAGGGGGCTCGAGCAGTACTTC. Translated: CASRPPRGLEQYF. The V and J genes are TRBV13 and TRBJ2-7; 8 bases fit TRBD1. Unmatched junction bases numbered 7, after V lost 6 bases and J lost 6 bases. The germline V gene encodes CDR1 PRHDT and CDR2 FYEKMQ (reference sequence). The CDR3 loop spans 13 amino acids.

The sample holds one count of this clone. This chain connects TRBV11-3 to TRBJ2-7; D gene uncertain. The CDR3 is 11 residues long. Trimming shortened V by 5 bases and J by 3 bases, and 5 bases separated the two germline ends. Per the germline V gene, CDR1 is SGHNT and CDR2 is YENEEA. The CDR3 region is CASSVSYEQYF. Here the CDR3 DNA reads TGTGCCAGCAGCGTCAGCTACGAGCAGTACTTC.

The chain joins TRBV7-6 to TRBJ2-7; 10 bases fit TRBD1. Trimming at V came to 0 bases and at J to 3 bases, leaving 2 bases not matched to a gene. The germline CDR1 and CDR2 sequences are SGHVS and FNYEAQ. The CDR3 has 15 residues. CDR3 DNA sequence: TGTGCCAGCAGCTTAGCCGGGACAGGGGACTACGAGCAGTACTTC. This codes for CASSLAGTGDYEQYF.

In DNA, the CDR3 is TGTGCCTGGAGACCAGTGGGGGGGTGGGGCGAGCAGTACTTC. It encodes CAWRPVGGWGEQYF. The V and J genes are TRBV30 and TRBJ2-7, with 7 bases identical to TRBD2. V lost 3 bases and J lost 6; bases outside the gene matches: 11. This CDR3 is built from 14 residues. Germline CDR1 and CDR2: GTSNPN and SVGIG (reference sequence). Based on the CDR3 plus reference TRBV30 and TRBJ2-7, the full variable domain is SQTIHQWPATLVQPVGSPLSLECTVEGTSNPNLYWYRQAAGRGLQLLFYSVGIGQISSEVPQNLSASRPQDRQFILSSKKLLLSDSGFYLCAWRPVGGWGEQYFGPGTRLTVT.

This clone was recorded a few times. The chain employs TRBV7-9 and TRBJ2-7; D may be TRBD2 (6 bases). This CDR3 is built from 14 residues. Germline lookup yields CDR1 SEHNR and CDR2 FQNEAQ (reference sequence). V was cut by 5 bases and J by 2 bases, with 13 bases left in between. The CDR3 coding sequence is TGTGCCAGCAGCCCCCGGGGGTCAACCTACGAGCAGTACTTC. Amino acid sequence: CASSPRGSTYEQYF.

The rearrangement joins TRBV9 to TRBJ2-7; TRBD1 agrees at 9 bases. The CDR3 is 14 amino acids. V shed 4 bases, J shed 5 bases, and the junction held 7 bases outside the gene matches. Per the germline V gene, CDR1 is SGDLS and CDR2 is YYNGEE. The CDR3 reads CASSPDRGIDEQYF. In DNA, the CDR3 is TGTGCCAGCAGCCCGGACAGGGGAATCGACGAGCAGTACTTC.

This clone occurred once. The J gene is TRBJ2-7, the V gene TRBV25-1, with TRBD1 identical over 8 bases. CDR3 length equals 16 residues. From germline, CDR1 is MGHDK and CDR2 SYGVNS. Trimming at V came to 5 bases and at J to 3 bases, leaving 12 bases not matched to a gene. CDR3 region: CASSTGRDRLFYEQYF. In nucleotides, the CDR3 is TGTGCCAGCAGTACCGGCCGGGACAGGCTCTTCTACGAGCAGTACTTC.

The rearrangement joins TRBV12-5 to TRBJ1-1, with unresolved D. The germline V gene encodes CDR1 LGHNT and CDR2 FRNRAP. The germline V and J ends were trimmed by 4 bases and 3 bases, with 9 bases remaining between them. This CDR3 is 13 amino acids long. The CDR3 here is CASGYLEDTEAFF. As DNA, the CDR3 is TGTGCTAGTGGTTATTTGGAGGACACTGAAGCTTTCTTT.

The chain couples TRBV7-7 to TRBJ1-1; a possible D gene is TRBD1 (6 bases). The CDR3 sequence is 16 residues long. V lost 3 bases and J lost 0, with 14 bases in between. CDR1 is SSHAT, CDR2 FNYEAQ, per germline (reference sequence). The CDR3, as DNA: TGTGCCAGCAGCTTTTTCTTGGACAGACTGAACACTGAAGCTTTCTTT. Protein product: CASSFFLDRLNTEAFF.

This chain uses TRBV5-4 with TRBJ1-6; a possible D gene is TRBD1 (6 bases). This CDR3 region has 15 residues. Germline V gives CDR1 SGHNT, CDR2 YYREEE (reference sequence). The V end was cut by 4 bases, the J end by 5 bases, with 13 bases between. The DNA for the CDR3 is TGTGCCAGCAGCCGTACAGGGACCGATAATTCACCCCTCCACTTT. As protein: CASSRTGTDNSPLHF.

The chain combines TRBV7-2 with TRBJ2-5; D not resolved. The J call could be wrong; TRBJ2-7 is a better fit for the DNA end. CDR3 length equals 12 residues. Germline V CDR1 and CDR2: SGHTA, FQGNSA. The DNA for the CDR3 is TGTGCCAGCAGCTCGACATCTTACGAGCAGTACTTC. Its protein is CASSSTSYEQYF.

The V gene is TRBV14, the J gene TRBJ2-6; the D gene is possibly TRBD2 (5 bases). CDR3 size: 20 residues. The germline V and J ends were trimmed by 1 base and 4 bases, with 23 bases remaining between them. Germline loops: CDR1 SGHDN, CDR2 FVKESK. Here the CDR3 reads CASSQGKGGLWSSGANVLTF. CDR3 sequence (DNA): TGTGCCAGCAGCCAAGGGAAGGGCGGGCTTTGGTCTTCAGGGGCCAACGTCCTGACTTTC.

The DNA of the CDR3 is TGTGCCAGCAGTCGACTACCCGGGACAATTGCAAAAGGCTACACCTTC. This sequence encodes CASSRLPGTIAKGYTF. The genes are TRBV27 and TRBJ1-2; tentatively, D is TRBD1 (6 bases). The V gene's germline CDR1 is MNHEY and CDR2 SMNVEV (reference sequence). This CDR3 is built from 16 residues. Between the trimmed V and J ends, which lost 5 bases and 8 bases, there was a span of 24 bases.

The chain employs TRBV11-3 and TRBJ2-7, with a weak D call TRBD1 (5 bases). This CDR3 has 14 amino acids. CDR1 is SGHNT and CDR2 is YENEEA in the germline V gene. Trimming stripped 3 bases from V and 0 bases from J, with 9 bases between. CDR3 DNA: TGTGCCAGCAGCTTTGGGGCAGACTCCTACGAGCAGTACTTC. It is translated as CASSFGADSYEQYF.

This chain connects TRBV19 to TRBJ1-1, with D possibly matching TRBD1 (6 bases). Per germline, CDR1 LNHDA and CDR2 SQIVND (reference sequence). The CDR3 runs to 15 residues. The V end was cut by 0 bases, the J end by 1 base, with 9 bases between. The CDR3 loop is CASSIDLGANTEAFF. The CDR3 DNA sequence: TGTGCCAGTAGTATAGATTTGGGGGCGAACACTGAAGCTTTCTTT.

The gene calls are TRBV6-1 and TRBJ2-1; no clear D. From germline, CDR1 is MNHNS and CDR2 SASEGT. V dropped 2 bases and J dropped 9 bases, with 14 bases sitting between them. The CDR3 is 14 amino acids. DNA of the CDR3: TGTGCCAGCAGTGAATTCGGCGGAATTGGTGAGCAGTTCTTC. Amino acids: CASSEFGGIGEQFF.

The chain uses TRBV27 and TRBJ1-5, with 12 bases that match TRBD1. V was clipped by 5 bases and J by 7 bases; unmatched bases: 6. The CDR3 spans 15 residues. Germline lookup yields CDR1 MNHEY and CDR2 SMNVEV (reference sequence). The CDR3 nucleotides read TGTGCCAGCAGTCCGGGACAGGGGGCGGGCCAGCCCCAGCATTTT. It yields the protein CASSPGQGAGQPQHF.

V and J are TRBV6-6 and TRBJ2-7; the match to TRBD1 covers 10 bases. The CDR3 consists of 15 residues. Germline CDR1 and CDR2: MNHNY and SVGAGI (reference sequence). V was clipped by 5 bases and J by 6 bases; unmatched bases: 10. CDR3 bases: TGTGCCAGCAGTACCTATGACAGGGGGCTGGTCGAGCAGTACTTC. Protein: CASSTYDRGLVEQYF.